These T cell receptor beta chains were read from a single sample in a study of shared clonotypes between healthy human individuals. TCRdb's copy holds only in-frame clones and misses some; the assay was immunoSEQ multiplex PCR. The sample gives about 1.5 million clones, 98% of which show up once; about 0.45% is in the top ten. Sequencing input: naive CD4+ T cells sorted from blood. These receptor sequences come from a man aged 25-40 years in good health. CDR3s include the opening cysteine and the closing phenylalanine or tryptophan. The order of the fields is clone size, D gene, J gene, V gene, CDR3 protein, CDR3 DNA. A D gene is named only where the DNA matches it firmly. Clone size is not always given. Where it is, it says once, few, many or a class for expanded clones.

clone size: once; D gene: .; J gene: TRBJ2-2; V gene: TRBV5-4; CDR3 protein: CASSLEAAGRAGELFF; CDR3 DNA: TGTGCCAGCAGCTTGGAGGCGGCTGGCCGCGCCGGGGAGCTGTTTTTT
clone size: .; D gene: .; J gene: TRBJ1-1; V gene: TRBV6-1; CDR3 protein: CASSSWGGENTEAFF; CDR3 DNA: TGTGCCAGCAGTTCTTGGGGTGGGGAGAACACTGAAGCTTTCTTT
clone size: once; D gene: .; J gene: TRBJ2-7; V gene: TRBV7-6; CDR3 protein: CASSLAGPYEQYF; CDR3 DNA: TGTGCCAGCAGCTTAGCGGGTCCCTACGAGCAGTACTTC
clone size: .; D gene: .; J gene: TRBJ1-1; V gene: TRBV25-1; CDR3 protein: CASSDVGHAEAFF; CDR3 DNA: TGTGCCAGCAGTGATGTGGGACATGCTGAAGCTTTCTTT
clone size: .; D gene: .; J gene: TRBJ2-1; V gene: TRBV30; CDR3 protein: CAWGSQFF; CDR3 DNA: TGTGCCTGGGGTTCTCAGTTCTTC
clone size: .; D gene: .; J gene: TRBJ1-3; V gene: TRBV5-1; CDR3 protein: CASSLRPGVAGNTIYF; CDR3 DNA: TGCGCCAGCAGCTTGAGACCAGGGGTCGCTGGAAACACCATATATTTT
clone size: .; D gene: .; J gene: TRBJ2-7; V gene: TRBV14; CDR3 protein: CASSQGFLYEQYF; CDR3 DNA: TGTGCCAGCAGCCAAGGATTTCTCTACGAGCAGTACTTC
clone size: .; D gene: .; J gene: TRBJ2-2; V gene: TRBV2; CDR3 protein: CASQGGGATGELFF; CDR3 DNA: TGTGCCAGCCAAGGAGGGGGCGCGACCGGGGAGCTGTTTTTT
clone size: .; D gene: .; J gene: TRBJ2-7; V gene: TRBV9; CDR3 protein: CASSVAEGSYEQYF; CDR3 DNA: TGTGCCAGCAGCGTAGCTGAGGGATCCTACGAGCAGTACTTC
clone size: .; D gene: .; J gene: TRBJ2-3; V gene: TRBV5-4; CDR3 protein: CASSLAAADTQYF; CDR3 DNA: TGTGCCAGCAGCTTGGCGGCCGCAGATACGCAGTATTTT
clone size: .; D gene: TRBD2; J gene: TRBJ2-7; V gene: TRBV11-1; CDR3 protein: CASSAGLAAPYEQYF; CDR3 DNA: TGTGCCAGCAGCGCGGGACTAGCGGCACCCTACGAGCAGTACTTC
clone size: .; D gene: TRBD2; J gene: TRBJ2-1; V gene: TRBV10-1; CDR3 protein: CASSDRLAGYNEQFF; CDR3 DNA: TGCGCCAGCAGTGACAGACTAGCGGGGTACAATGAGCAGTTCTTC
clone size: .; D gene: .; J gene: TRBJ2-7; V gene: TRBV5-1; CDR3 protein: CASSLTDSYEQYF; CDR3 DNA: TGCGCCAGCAGCTTGACTGACTCCTACGAGCAGTACTTC
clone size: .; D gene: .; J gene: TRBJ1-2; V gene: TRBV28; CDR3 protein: CASTLGRNYGYTF; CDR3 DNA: TGTGCCAGTACCCTTGGGAGGAACTATGGCTACACCTTC
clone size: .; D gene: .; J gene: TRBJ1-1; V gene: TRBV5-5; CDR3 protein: CASSSRAPEAFF; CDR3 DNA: TGTGCCAGCAGCTCCCGGGCGCCTGAAGCTTTCTTT
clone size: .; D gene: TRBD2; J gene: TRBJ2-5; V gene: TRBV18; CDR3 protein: CASSPAGLAGETQYF; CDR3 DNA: TGTGCCAGCTCACCGGCTGGACTAGCGGGAGAGACCCAGTACTTC
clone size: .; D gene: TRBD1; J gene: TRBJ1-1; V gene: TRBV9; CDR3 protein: CASSVAQGVNTEAFF; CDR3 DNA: TGTGCCAGCAGCGTAGCACAGGGGGTAAACACTGAAGCTTTCTTT
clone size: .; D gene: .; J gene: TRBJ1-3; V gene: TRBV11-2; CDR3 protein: CASSFDPSGNTIYF; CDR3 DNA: TGTGCCAGCAGCTTCGACCCCTCTGGAAACACCATATATTTT
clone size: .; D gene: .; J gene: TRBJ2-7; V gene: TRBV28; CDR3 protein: CASKLSGRADEQYF; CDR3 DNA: TGTGCCAGCAAGTTAAGTGGCAGGGCGGACGAGCAGTACTTC
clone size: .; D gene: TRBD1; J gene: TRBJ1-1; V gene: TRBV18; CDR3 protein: CASSPRDRGSNTEAFF; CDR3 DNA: TGTGCCAGCTCACCCCGGGACAGGGGGTCGAACACTGAAGCTTTCTTT
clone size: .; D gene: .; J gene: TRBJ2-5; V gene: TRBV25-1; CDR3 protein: CASSEWGAGHVRETQYF; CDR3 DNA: TGTGCCAGCAGTGAATGGGGAGCAGGGCATGTCAGGGAGACCCAGTACTTC
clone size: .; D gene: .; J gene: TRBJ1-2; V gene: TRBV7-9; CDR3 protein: CASSPQGVPNYGYTF; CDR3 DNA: TGTGCCAGCAGTCCACAGGGAGTCCCTAACTATGGCTACACCTTC
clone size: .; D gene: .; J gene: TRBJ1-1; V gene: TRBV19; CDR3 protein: CASSIDLSRQGGTEAFF; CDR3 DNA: TGTGCCAGTAGTATAGACCTGTCGCGGCAGGGTGGGACTGAAGCTTTCTTT
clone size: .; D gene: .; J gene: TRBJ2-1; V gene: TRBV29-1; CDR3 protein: CSVDAGRVYNEQFF; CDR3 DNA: TGCAGCGTTGACGCCGGTAGGGTCTACAATGAGCAGTTCTTC
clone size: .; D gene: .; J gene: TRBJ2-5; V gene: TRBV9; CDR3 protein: CASSVVEGRGETQYF; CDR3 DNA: TGTGCCAGCAGCGTAGTCGAGGGGAGAGGGGAGACCCAGTACTTC
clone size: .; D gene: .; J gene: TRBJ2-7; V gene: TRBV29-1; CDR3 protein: CSVLAEPLAEDF; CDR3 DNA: TGCAGCGTTTTGGCAGAACCTTTAGCGGAAGATTTC
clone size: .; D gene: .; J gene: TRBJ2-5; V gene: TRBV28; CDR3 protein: CASRLAASSRQTQYF; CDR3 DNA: TGTGCCAGCAGGTTAGCAGCCTCTTCCCGGCAGACCCAGTACTTC
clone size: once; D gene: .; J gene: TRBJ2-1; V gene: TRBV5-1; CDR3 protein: CASSLLREWSEQFF; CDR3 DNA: TGCGCCAGCAGCTTGTTACGGGAGTGGAGTGAGCAGTTCTTC
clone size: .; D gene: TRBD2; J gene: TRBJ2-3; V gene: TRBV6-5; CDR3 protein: CATTLMGGRTDTQYF; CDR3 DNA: TGTGCCACTACTCTCATGGGCGGGAGAACAGATACGCAGTATTTT
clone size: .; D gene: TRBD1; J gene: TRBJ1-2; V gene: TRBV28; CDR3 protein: CAATPGDRVWYGYTF; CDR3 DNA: TGTGCCGCCACCCCAGGGGACAGGGTCTGGTATGGCTACACCTTC
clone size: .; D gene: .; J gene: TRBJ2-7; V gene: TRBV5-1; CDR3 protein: CASSLAGGPEQYF; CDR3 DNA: TGCGCCAGCAGCTTGGCTGGGGGTCCCGAGCAGTACTTC
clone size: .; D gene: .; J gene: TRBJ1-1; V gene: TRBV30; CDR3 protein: CAWSTTGTVNTEAFF; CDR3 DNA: TGTGCCTGGAGTACAACCGGGACGGTGAACACTGAAGCTTTCTTT
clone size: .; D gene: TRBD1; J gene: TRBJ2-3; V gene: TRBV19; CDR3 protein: CASRDRAHTDTQYF; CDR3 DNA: TGTGCCAGTAGGGACAGGGCTCACACAGATACGCAGTATTTT
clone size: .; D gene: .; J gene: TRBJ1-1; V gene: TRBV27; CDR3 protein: CASRAQGQKAFF; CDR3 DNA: TGTGCCAGCAGGGCCCAAGGACAGAAAGCTTTCTTT
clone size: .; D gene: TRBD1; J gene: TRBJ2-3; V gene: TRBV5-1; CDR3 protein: CASSLVVGTGSVTDTQYF; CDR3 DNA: TGCGCCAGCAGCTTGGTAGTTGGGACAGGGAGTGTTACAGATACGCAGTATTTT
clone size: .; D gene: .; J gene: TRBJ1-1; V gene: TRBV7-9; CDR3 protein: CASSSFRGETEAFF; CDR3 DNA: TGTGCCAGCAGCTCCTTCAGGGGTGAGACTGAAGCTTTCTTT
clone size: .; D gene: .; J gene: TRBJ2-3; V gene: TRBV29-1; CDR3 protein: CSVGAWSGSRTDTQYF; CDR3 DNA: TGCAGCGTTGGGGCGTGGAGCGGCAGTAGGACAGATACGCAGTATTTT
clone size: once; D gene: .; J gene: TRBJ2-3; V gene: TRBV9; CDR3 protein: CASSVASTDTQYF; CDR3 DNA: TGTGCCAGCAGCGTAGCAAGCACAGATACGCAGTATTTT
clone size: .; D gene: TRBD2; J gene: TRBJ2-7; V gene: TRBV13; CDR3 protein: CASRRPGLRLSEQYF; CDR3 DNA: TGTGCCAGCAGGAGACCGGGACTAAGATTAAGCGAGCAGTACTTC
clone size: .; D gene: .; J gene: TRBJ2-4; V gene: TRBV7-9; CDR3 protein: CASSLLVGDGKNIQYF; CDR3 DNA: TGTGCCAGCAGCTTACTCGTTGGGGACGGCAAAAACATTCAGTACTTC
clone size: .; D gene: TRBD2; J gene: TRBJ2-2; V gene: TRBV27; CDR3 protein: CASSPLGLAGGIGELFF; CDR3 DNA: TGTGCCAGCAGTCCCCTGGGACTAGCGGGAGGGATCGGGGAGCTGTTTTTT
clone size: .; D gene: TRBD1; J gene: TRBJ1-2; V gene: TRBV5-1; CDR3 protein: CASSSGTGGAEVGGYTF; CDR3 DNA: TGCGCCAGCAGCTCCGGGACAGGGGGCGCGGAAGTCGGTGGCTACACCTTC
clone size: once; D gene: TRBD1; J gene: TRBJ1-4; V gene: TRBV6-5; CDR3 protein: CASRGGGATNEKLFF; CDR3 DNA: TGTGCCAGCAGAGGAGGGGGCGCAACTAATGAAAAACTGTTTTTT
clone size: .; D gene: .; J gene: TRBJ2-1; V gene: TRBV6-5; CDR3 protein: CASMRGAWDNEQFF; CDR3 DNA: TGTGCCAGCATGAGGGGGGCCTGGGACAATGAGCAGTTCTTC